The clone carrying this T cell receptor (beta chain) was seen ten or more times. Researchers took RNA transcripts and amplified the TCR beta CDR3 regions from them. In the first-round RT-PCR of the TCR CDR3, the HTBI primer set was used. MiXCR, applied by TCRdb to the multiplex PCR reads, yields one record per CDR3 protein. The profile covers about 570,000 distinct CDR3 sequences, with about 14% appearing a single time and 14% taken by the ten largest. This sample is drawn from a study of T cells in Graves' hyperthyroidism and ophthalmopathy. In germline, CDR1 is SGDLS, CDR2 YYNGEE. Trimming stripped 0 bases from V and 4 bases from J, with 8 bases between. This CDR3 spans 14 amino acids.

What was sequenced was blood. The receptor's source is a woman in her thirties or forties with Graves' hyperthyroidism. J is TRBJ2-1 and V is TRBV9; D call uncertain. The chain's CDR3 is CASSVAGSYNEQFF. As DNA, the CDR3 is TGTGCCAGCAGCGTAGCTGGCTCGTACAATGAGCAGTTCTTC.